A selection of T cell receptor beta chains follows, all from one sample in a study of radiotherapy plus CTLA-4 blockade in lung cancer. Sequencing used immunoSEQ multiplex PCR; TCRdb keeps in-frame clones, though not all of them. The table shows over 100,000 clones, with more than 75% occurring only once. The sequences come from peripheral blood, collected from a patient treated with radiotherapy plus ipilimumab. All receptors come from a human donor with non-small cell lung cancer that progressed on radiotherapy plus ipilimumab. Some clones in this sample may be carry-over from other donors' samples. The CDR3 runs from the conserved cysteine through the conserved F or W. A D gene is named only where the DNA matches it firmly. Not every row has a clone size; where given, it reads once, few, many or a size class.

len	d_gene	abundance	v_gene	j_gene	CDR3nt	CDR3aa
14	-	-	TRBV28	TRBJ1-6	TGTGCCAGCAGTTTAACAGGGAAGGTTTCACCCCTCCACTTT	CASSLTGKVSPLHF
14	-	-	TRBV19	TRBJ2-3	TGTGCCAGTAGTTTATACCTGGCCCGCGGTACGCAGTATTTT	CASSLYLARGTQYF
17	-	-	TRBV5-5	TRBJ2-7	TGTGCCAGCAGCTTGGCCGCAGGGCTTCGCCCGGGCTACGAGCAGTACTTC	CASSLAAGLRPGYEQYF
15	-	-	TRBV4-3	TRBJ1-1	TGCGCCAGCAGGGAGACCGGGACGCTACTCACTGAAGCTTTCTTT	CASRETGTLLTEAFF
18	TRBD1	-	TRBV18	TRBJ1-2	TGTGCCAGCTCACTAAACAGACAGGGGGCAGGATCTAACTATGGCTACACCTTC	CASSLNRQGAGSNYGYTF
17	-	once	TRBV4-3	TRBJ1-4	TGCGCCAGCAGCCCCGGGTCCAGGGGAGCAACTAATGAAAAACTGTTTTTT	CASSPGSRGATNEKLFF
14	-	-	TRBV6-1	TRBJ2-7	TGTGCCAGTCTCACGGGTGGGGGGGGCAGCGAGCAGTACTTC	CASLTGGGGSEQYF
14	-	few	TRBV27	TRBJ1-5	TGTGCCAGCAGTTTACAAGATTCCAATCAGCCCCAGCATTTT	CASSLQDSNQPQHF
14	-	few	TRBV4-3	TRBJ2-7	TGCGCCAGCAGCCAAGATCGGACGGCCTACGAGCAGTACTTC	CASSQDRTAYEQYF
15	TRBD1	-	TRBV7-2	TRBJ1-5	TGTGCCAGCAGCTTAGGACAGGGTGGGGATCAGCCCCAGCATTTT	CASSLGQGGDQPQHF
17	-	-	TRBV6-9	TRBJ1-5	TGTGCCAGCAGTTATCCTCTTCGGGGGTGTAGCAATCAGCCCCAGCATTTT	CASSYPLRGCSNQPQHF
17	-	-	TRBV5-1	TRBJ2-1	TGCGCCAGCAGCTTGACTTTCTTGCCCTCGGGGCTAAATGAGCAGTTCTTC	CASSLTFLPSGLNEQFF
16	TRBD1	-	TRBV7-3	TRBJ1-6	TGTGCCAGCAGCCGGACAGGCAATACCTATAATTCACCCCTCCACTTT	CASSRTGNTYNSPLHF
12	-	-	TRBV6-1	TRBJ1-2	TGTGCCAGCAGTGTCGACAGATATGGCTACACCTTC	CASSVDRYGYTF
15	TRBD1	-	TRBV7-9	TRBJ1-6	TGTGCCAGCACCAAGGGGACAGGCTATAATTCACCCCTCCACTTT	CASTKGTGYNSPLHF
15	-	-	TRBV2	TRBJ2-4	TGTGCCAGCAGTGGCCCCGGTGGGACCAAAAACATTCAGTACTTC	CASSGPGGTKNIQYF
18	TRBD1	-	TRBV11-2	TRBJ1-2	TGTGCCAGCAGCTCCATTAAGTCCCGGGACAGGGGACGGTATGGCTACACCTTC	CASSSIKSRDRGRYGYTF
15	TRBD1	-	TRBV6-5	TRBJ2-2	TGTGCCAGCAGTTACGGGACAGGGACCGCCGGGGAGCTGTTTTTT	CASSYGTGTAGELFF
14	TRBD1	-	TRBV6-1	TRBJ2-3	TGTGCCACCACTACCGGGACAGGGACAGATACGCAGTATTTT	CATTTGTGTDTQYF
14	TRBD1	-	TRBV7-2	TRBJ1-3	TGTGCCAGCAGCGCACAGGGGACAGGGGCCACCATATATTTT	CASSAQGTGATIYF